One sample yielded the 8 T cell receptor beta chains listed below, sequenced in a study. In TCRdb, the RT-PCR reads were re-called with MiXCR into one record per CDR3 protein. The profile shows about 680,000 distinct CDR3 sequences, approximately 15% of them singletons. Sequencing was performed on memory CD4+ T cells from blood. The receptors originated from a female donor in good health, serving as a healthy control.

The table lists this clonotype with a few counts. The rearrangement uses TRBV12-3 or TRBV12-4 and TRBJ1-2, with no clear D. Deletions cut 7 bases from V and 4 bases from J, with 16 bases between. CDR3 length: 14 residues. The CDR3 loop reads CASTPQAFGYGYTF. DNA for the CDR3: TGTGCCAGCACCCCGCAGGCCTTTGGCTATGGCTACACCTTC.

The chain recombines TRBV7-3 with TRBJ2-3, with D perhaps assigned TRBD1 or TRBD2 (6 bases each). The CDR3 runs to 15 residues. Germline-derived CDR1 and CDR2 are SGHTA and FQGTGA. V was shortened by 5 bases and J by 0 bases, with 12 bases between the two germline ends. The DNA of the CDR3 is TGTGCCAGCAGCCCGGGGGCCGGGAGCACAGATACGCAGTATTTT. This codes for CASSPGAGSTDTQYF. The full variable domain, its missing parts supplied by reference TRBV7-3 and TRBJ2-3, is GAGVSQTPSNKVTEKGKYVELRCDPISGHTALYWYRQSLGQGPEFLIYFQGTGAADDSGLPNDRFFAVRPEGSVSTLKIQRTERGDSAVYLCASSPGAGSTDTQYFGPGTRLTVL.

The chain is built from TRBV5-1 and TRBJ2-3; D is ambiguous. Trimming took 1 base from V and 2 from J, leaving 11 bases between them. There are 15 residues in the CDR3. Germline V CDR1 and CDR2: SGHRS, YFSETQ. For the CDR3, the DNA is TGCGCCAGCAGCTTGCCTAACTACCTCACAGATACGCAGTATTTT. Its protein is CASSLPNYLTDTQYF.

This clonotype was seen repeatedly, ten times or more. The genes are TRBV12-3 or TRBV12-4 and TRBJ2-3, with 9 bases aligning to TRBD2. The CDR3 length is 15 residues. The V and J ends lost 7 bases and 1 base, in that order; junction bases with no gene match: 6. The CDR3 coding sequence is TGTGCCAGCACCCTTAGACTAGCGGGCACAGATACGCAGTATTTT. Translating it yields CASTLRLAGTDTQYF.

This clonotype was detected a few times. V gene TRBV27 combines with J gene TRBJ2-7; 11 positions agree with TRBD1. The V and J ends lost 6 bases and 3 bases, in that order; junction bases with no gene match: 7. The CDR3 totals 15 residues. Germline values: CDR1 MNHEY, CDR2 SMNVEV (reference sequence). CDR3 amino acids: CASRRDRGIIYEQYF. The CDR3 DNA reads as TGTGCCAGCAGGCGGGACAGGGGGATTATCTACGAGCAGTACTTC.

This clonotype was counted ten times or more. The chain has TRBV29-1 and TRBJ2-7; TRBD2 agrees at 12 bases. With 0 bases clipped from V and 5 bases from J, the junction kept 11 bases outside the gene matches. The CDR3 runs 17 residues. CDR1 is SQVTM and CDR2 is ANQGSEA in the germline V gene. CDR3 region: CSVEDPSTSGRNHEQYF. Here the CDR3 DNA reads TGCAGCGTTGAAGACCCTTCCACTAGCGGGAGGAACCACGAGCAGTACTTC.

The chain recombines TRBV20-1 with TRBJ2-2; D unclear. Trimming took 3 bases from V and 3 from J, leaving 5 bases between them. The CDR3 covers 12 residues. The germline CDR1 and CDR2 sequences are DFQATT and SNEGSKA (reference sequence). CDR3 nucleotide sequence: TGCAGTGCTAGGCCCGACACCGGGGAGCTGTTTTTT. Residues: CSARPDTGELFF.

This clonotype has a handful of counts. The CDR3 sequence: CASSARQGASEQYF. Written as DNA, the CDR3 is TGTGCCAGCAGCGCGCGACAGGGGGCTAGCGAGCAGTACTTC. This chain links TRBV7-2 with TRBJ2-7; 10 bases align to TRBD1. J lost 6 bases, V lost 5 bases, and 7 bases had no gene match. Germline CDR1 reads SGHTA; CDR2 reads FQGNSA. The CDR3 runs 14 residues.